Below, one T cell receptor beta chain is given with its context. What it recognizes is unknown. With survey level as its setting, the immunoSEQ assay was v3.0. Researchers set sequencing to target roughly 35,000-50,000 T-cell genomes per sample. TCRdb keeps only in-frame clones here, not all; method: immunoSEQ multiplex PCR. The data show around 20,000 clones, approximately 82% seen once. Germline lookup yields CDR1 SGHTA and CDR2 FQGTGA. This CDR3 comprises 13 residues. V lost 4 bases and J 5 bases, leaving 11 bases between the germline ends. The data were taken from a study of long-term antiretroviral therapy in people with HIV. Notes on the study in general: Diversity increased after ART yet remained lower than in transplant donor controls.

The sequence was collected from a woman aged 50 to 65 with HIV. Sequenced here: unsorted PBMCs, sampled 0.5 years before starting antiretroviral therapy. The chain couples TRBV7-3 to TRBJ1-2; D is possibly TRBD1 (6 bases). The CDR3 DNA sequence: TGTGCCAGCAGCTCATCAGGGACATATGGCTACACCTTC. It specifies CASSSSGTYGYTF.